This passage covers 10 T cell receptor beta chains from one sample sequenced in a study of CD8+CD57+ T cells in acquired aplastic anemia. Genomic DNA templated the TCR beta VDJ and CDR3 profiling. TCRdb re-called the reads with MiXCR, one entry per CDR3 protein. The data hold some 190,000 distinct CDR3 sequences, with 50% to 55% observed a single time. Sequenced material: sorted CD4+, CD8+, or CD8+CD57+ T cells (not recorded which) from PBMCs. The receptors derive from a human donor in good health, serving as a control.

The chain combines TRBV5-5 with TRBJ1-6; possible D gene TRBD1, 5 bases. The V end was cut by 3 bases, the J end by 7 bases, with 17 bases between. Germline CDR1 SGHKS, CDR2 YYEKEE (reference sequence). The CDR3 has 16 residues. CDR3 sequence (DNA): TGTGCCAGCAGCTCGACAGTAACTATGGCAAATTCACCCCTCCACTTT. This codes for CASSSTVTMANSPLHF.

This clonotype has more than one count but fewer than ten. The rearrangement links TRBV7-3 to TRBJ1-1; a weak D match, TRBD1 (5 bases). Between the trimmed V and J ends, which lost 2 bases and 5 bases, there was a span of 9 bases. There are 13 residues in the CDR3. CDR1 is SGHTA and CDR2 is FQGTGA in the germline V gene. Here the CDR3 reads CASSLGQGTEAFF. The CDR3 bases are TGTGCCAGCAGCTTAGGGCAGGGAACTGAAGCTTTCTTT.

The CDR3 is CASSPTVVSYYGYTF. The CDR3 nucleotides read TGTGCCAGCAGCCCCACCGTAGTATCGTACTATGGCTACACCTTC. The chain uses TRBV7-2 and TRBJ1-2; D unclear. The CDR3 spans 15 residues. CDR1 is SGHTA and CDR2 is FQGNSA in the germline V gene. The ends were cut back, 5 bases at V and 3 bases at J, with 16 bases in the middle. Combining the CDR3 with reference TRBV7-2 and TRBJ1-2 gives the whole variable domain GAGVSQSPSNKVTEKGKDVELRCDPISGHTALYWYRQSLGQGLEFLIYFQGNSAPDKSGLPSDRFSAERTGGSVSTLTIQRTQQEDSAVYLCASSPTVVSYYGYTFGSGTRLTVV.

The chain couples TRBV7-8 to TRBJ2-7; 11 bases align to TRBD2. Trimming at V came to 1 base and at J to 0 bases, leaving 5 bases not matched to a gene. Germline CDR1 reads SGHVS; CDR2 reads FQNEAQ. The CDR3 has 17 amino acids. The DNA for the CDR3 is TGTGCCAGCAGCTTAGTCCCGACTAGCGGGGCCTCCTACGAGCAGTACTTC. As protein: CASSLVPTSGASYEQYF.

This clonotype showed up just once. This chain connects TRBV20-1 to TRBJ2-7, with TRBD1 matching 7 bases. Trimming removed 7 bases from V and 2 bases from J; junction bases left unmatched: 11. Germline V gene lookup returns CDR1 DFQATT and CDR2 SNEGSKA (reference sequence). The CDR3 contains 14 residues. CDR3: CSVDRDSTTYEQYF. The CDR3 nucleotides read TGCAGTGTCGACCGGGACAGTACGACCTACGAGCAGTACTTC.

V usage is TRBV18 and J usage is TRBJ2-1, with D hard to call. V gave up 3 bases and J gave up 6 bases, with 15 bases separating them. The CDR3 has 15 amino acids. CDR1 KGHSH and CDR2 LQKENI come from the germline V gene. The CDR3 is CASSPPVASRNEQFF. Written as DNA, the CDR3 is TGTGCCAGCTCACCCCCAGTAGCTTCACGCAATGAGCAGTTCTTC.

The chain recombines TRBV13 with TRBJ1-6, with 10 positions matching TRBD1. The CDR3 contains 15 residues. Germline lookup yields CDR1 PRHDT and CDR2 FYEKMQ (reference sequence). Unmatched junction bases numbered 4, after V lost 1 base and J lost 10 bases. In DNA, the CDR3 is TGTGCCAGCAGCTTAGAGGGGACAGGGGTATCACCCCTCCACTTT. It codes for CASSLEGTGVSPLHF.

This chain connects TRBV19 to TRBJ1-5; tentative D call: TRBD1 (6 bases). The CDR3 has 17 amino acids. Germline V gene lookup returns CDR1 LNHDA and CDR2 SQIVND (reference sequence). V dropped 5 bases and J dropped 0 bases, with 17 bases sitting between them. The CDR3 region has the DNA TGTGCCAGTAGTTCTGCCCGGGGGCCGAATAGCAATCAGCCCCAGCATTTT. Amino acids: CASSSARGPNSNQPQHF. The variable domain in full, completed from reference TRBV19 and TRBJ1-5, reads DGGITQSPKYLFRKEGQNVTLSCEQNLNHDAMYWYRQDPGQGLRLIYYSQIVNDFQKGDIAEGYSVSREKKESFPLTVTSAQKNPTAFYLCASSSARGPNSNQPQHFGDGTRLSIL.

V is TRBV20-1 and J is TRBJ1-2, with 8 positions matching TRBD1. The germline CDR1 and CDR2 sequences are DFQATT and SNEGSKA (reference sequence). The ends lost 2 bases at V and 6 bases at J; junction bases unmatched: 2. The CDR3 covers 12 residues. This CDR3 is CSARKDRDGYTF. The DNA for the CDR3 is TGCAGTGCTAGAAAGGACAGGGATGGCTACACCTTC.

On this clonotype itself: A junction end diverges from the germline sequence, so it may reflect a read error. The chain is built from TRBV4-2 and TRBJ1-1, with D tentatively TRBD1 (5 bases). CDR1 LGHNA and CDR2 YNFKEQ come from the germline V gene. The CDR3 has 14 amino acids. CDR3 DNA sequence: TGTGCCAGCAGCCAAGGACAGTTGAACGCTGAAGCTTTCTTT. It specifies CASSQGQLNAEAFF.